A selection of T cell receptor beta chains follows, all from one sample in a study of regulatory T cells in long-lasting Graves disease. TCRdb re-derived calls from the multiplex PCR reads in MiXCR, one entry per CDR3 protein. The sample yields fewer than 600,000 distinct CDR3 sequences, around a fifth seen once. The sample consisted of peripheral blood mononuclear cells (PBMCs), taken when the disease was refractory, from a patient treated with antithyroid drugs. These receptors originate from a female donor with Graves disease. CDR3s include the opening cysteine and the closing phenylalanine or tryptophan. D genes are given only for firm matches. Only part of the rows carry a size: once, few, many, or a class if the clone is expanded.

CDR3 protein	CDR3 DNA	clone size	D gene	V gene	J gene
CASSYAGAGANVLTF	TGTGCCAGCAGTTACGCAGGGGCTGGGGCCAACGTCCTGACTTTC	many	NA	TRBV6-5	TRBJ2-6
CASSPHGGLASYEQYF	TGTGCCAGCAGTCCACACGGGGGACTAGCATCCTACGAGCAGTACTTC	many	TRBD2	TRBV6-1	TRBJ2-7
CASTTGLARETQYF	TGTGCCAGCACTACGGGACTAGCGCGAGAGACCCAGTACTTC	NA	TRBD2	TRBV2	TRBJ2-5
CASSLLDYSTYEQYF	TGTGCCAGCAGCTTACTAGATTATTCTACCTACGAGCAGTACTTC	NA	NA	TRBV7-8	TRBJ2-7
CASSHGPHEQYF	TGTGCCAGCAGTCACGGACCCCACGAGCAGTACTTC	many	NA	TRBV27	TRBJ2-7
CASSIGRGGETQYF	TGTGCCAGTAGTATTGGCAGGGGTGGAGAGACCCAGTACTTC	many	NA	TRBV19	TRBJ2-5
CATSGGPGNQPQHF	TGTGCCACCAGCGGGGGCCCTGGGAATCAGCCCCAGCATTTT	NA	NA	TRBV24-1	TRBJ1-5
CASSEDRYSYEQYF	TGTGCCAGCAGTGAGGACAGGTACTCCTACGAGCAGTACTTC	many	TRBD1	TRBV2	TRBJ2-7
CASSQGGGAGNTEAFF	TGCGCCAGCAGCCAGGGGGGGGGTGCGGGGAACACTGAAGCTTTCTTT	NA	NA	TRBV4-1	TRBJ1-1
CASSLVAPFIGNTIYF	TGTGCCAGCAGCTTGGTGGCACCGTTCATTGGAAACACCATATATTTT	NA	NA	TRBV5-5	TRBJ1-3
CASSHPLAKNIQYF	TGTGCCAGCAGCCACCCACTAGCCAAAAACATTCAGTACTTC	few	NA	TRBV2	TRBJ2-4
CASSHGAGVGETQYF	TGTGCCAGCAGCCATGGGGCGGGAGTGGGCGAGACCCAGTACTTC	many	TRBD2	TRBV28	TRBJ2-5
CASSSLPSTEAFF	TGTGCCAGCAGCTCCCTCCCCAGCACTGAAGCTTTCTTT	few	NA	TRBV7-9	TRBJ1-1
CASSGGPPNVLTF	TGTGCCAGCAGCGGGGGACCTCCCAACGTCCTGACTTTC	few	NA	TRBV7-9	TRBJ2-6
CASNGPNTGELFF	TGTGCCAGCAATGGCCCGAACACCGGGGAGCTGTTTTTT	NA	NA	TRBV9	TRBJ2-2
CSVPGTGGEQYF	TGCAGCGTGCCCGGGACAGGGGGCGAGCAGTACTTC	many	TRBD1	TRBV29-1	TRBJ2-7
CSAELVNQETQYF	TGCAGTGCCGAACTAGTCAATCAAGAGACCCAGTACTTC	many	NA	TRBV20-1	TRBJ2-5
CASSTFLFPYEQYF	TGTGCCAGCAGTACGTTCCTGTTCCCCTACGAGCAGTACTTC	NA	NA	TRBV27	TRBJ2-7
CASSGTGGLGNTIYF	TGTGCCAGCAGCGGAACAGGGGGTCTCGGAAACACCATATATTTT	NA	TRBD1	TRBV7-9	TRBJ1-3
CASRWGARVYEQYF	TGTGCCAGCAGATGGGGGGCGCGGGTCTACGAGCAGTACTTC	few	NA	TRBV28	TRBJ2-7
CASSYWQGAVLQPQHF	TGTGCCAGCAGTTACTGGCAGGGGGCTGTTCTTCAGCCCCAGCATTTT	NA	TRBD1	TRBV6-5	TRBJ1-5
CASSWDYSYEQYF	TGTGCCAGCAGTTGGGACTACTCCTACGAGCAGTACTTC	many	TRBD2	TRBV28	TRBJ2-7
CASRPGAGAYEQYF	TGTGCCAGCAGACCGGGGGCCGGGGCCTACGAGCAGTACTTC	NA	NA	TRBV6-2/TRBV6-3	TRBJ2-7
CSAREDSFRVSNQPQHF	TGCAGTGCTAGAGAAGACTCGTTCAGGGTAAGCAATCAGCCCCAGCATTTT	few	NA	TRBV20-1	TRBJ1-5